This T cell receptor (beta chain) was retrieved from a study of shared clonotypes between healthy human individuals. The overall study: The donor group consisted of a couple of women and a few men, aged 18 to 49.

The test was conducted at deep level. Using about 220 ng DNA, 30,000 to 35,000 T cell genomes, the sorted-subset replicate PCRs were run. Libraries were prepared by immunoSEQ multiplex PCR; TCRdb keeps only in-frame clonotypes and omits some of them. This sample carries approximately 1.5 million clones, 97% to 99% of them seen once, and the ten largest clones take about 0.34%. This CDR3 has 15 amino acids. CDR1 and CDR2 (germline): LNHDA, SQIVND (reference sequence). With 0 bases removed from V and 7 bases from J, the gap between germline ends came to 16 bases. Every donor, a Caucasian adult, lived in Nashville, Tennessee.

The chain joins TRBV19 to TRBJ2-7; D not certain. The sample was naive CD4+ T cells sorted from blood. Noted subset: CD45RA+ positively selected. This TCR came from a man younger than 40 in good health. Here the CDR3 reads CASSIDLSPRAEQYF. The CDR3 DNA is TGTGCCAGTAGTATAGATCTGAGTCCCCGCGCGGAGCAGTACTTC.